These 6 T cell receptor beta chains were sequenced from one sample in a study of cytomegalovirus exposure and HLA in healthy donors. PCR employed 60 Vbeta and 13 Jbeta primers. Method: immunoSEQ multiplex PCR; TCRdb's copy keeps in-frame clones and lacks some. The repertoire has some 97,000 clones, approximately 72% of them found once; the top ten carry 12% to 15%. Specimen: PBMCs. The receptors here all came from a male donor in good health and CMV-seropositive.

This chain connects TRBV19 to TRBJ2-3, with TRBD2 identical over 7 bases. This CDR3 comprises 14 residues. Germline V gene lookup returns CDR1 LNHDA and CDR2 SQIVND (reference sequence). J gave up 2 bases and V 8 bases, and 7 bases lay outside the gene matches. Here the CDR3 reads CASAGTINTDTQYF. CDR3 in DNA: TGTGCCAGTGCCGGGACTATCAACACAGATACGCAGTATTTT.

J is TRBJ2-1 and V is TRBV4-2; a weak D match, TRBD1 (5 bases). The germline V gene has CDR1 LGHNA and CDR2 YNFKEQ. This CDR3 has 13 amino acids. Trimming took off 0 bases at V and 7 bases at J, with 7 bases between the two ends. CDR3: CASSQDPGNEQFF. CDR3 DNA: TGTGCCAGCAGCCAAGACCCAGGGAATGAGCAGTTCTTC.

Only a few counts were recorded for this clone. V is TRBV7-8 and J is TRBJ2-3; D is uncertain. Germline CDR1 reads SGHVS; CDR2 reads FQNEAQ. The CDR3 runs 14 residues. The germline V and J ends were trimmed by 4 bases and 6 bases, with 14 bases remaining between them. The CDR3 DNA reads TGTGCCAGCAGCTCCAAGGCGAACGGGGATACGCAGTATTTT. Its protein is CASSSKANGDTQYF.

The chain carries TRBV30 and TRBJ1-2; no clear D gene. CDR1 GTSNPN and CDR2 SVGIG come from the germline V gene (reference sequence). The CDR3 is 15 amino acids. V was cut by 0 bases and J by 0 bases, with 11 bases left in between. The CDR3 DNA sequence: TGTGCCTGGAGTGTACGGAGGGTAACTAACTATGGCTACACCTTC. Protein product: CAWSVRRVTNYGYTF.

The chain recombines TRBV10-3 with TRBJ2-3, with a possible D match to TRBD2 (5 bases). The germline V gene has CDR1 ENHRY and CDR2 SYGVKD. Trimming pared 0 bases from V and 8 bases from J, leaving 12 bases between. The CDR3 runs 14 residues. Here the CDR3 reads CAISESELAGTQYF. CDR3 DNA sequence: TGTGCCATCAGTGAGTCGGAGCTAGCAGGTACGCAGTATTTT.

The V call is TRBV2, the J call TRBJ1-2; no clear D gene. Trimming took off 2 bases at V and 4 bases at J, with 11 bases between the two ends. CDR3 size: 14 residues. The germline gives CDR1 SNHLY, CDR2 FYNNEI. The CDR3: CASSEIGTVYGYTF. The CDR3 nucleotides are TGTGCCAGCAGTGAAATCGGTACAGTCTATGGCTACACCTTC.